This T cell receptor (beta chain) was captured in a study of cytomegalovirus exposure and HLA in healthy donors. Study findings and constraints: The study listed some 160 cytomegalovirus-associated TCR beta chains. According to reports, the classifier identified cytomegalovirus status with high specificity and sensitivity.

Germline CDR1 and CDR2: SGDLS and YYNGEE. CDR3 length equals 14 residues. Trimming took 0 bases from V and 2 from J, leaving 9 bases between them. PCR was performed using 60 Vbeta and 13 Jbeta primers. Some clones are missing from TCRdb's copy, which holds only in-frame ones; the method was immunoSEQ multiplex PCR. The table lists 55,000 to 75,000 clones. As concerns this clone: Antigen unknown. The sample holds other DNA sequences that translate to the same CDR3.

Sequencing input: PBMCs. The TCR was taken from a male donor in good health and CMV-seronegative. This chain connects TRBV9 to TRBJ2-7; possible D gene TRBD1, 7 bases. CDR3 amino acids: CASSVAGGPYEQYF. The CDR3, as DNA: TGTGCCAGCAGCGTAGCAGGGGGGCCCTACGAGCAGTACTTC.